A selection of T cell receptor beta chains follows, all from one sample in a study of blood T cell repertoires in COVID-19. Method: immunoSEQ multiplex PCR; TCRdb's copy keeps in-frame clones and lacks some. The top ten clones hold 14% of a sample with about 52,000 clones, under 90% of them seen once. Sequencing input: peripheral blood. These receptors all stem from a man aged 70 or older with acute or convalescent COVID-19. Both conserved end residues are part of each CDR3. The order of the fields is D gene, clone size, J gene, V gene, CDR3 protein, CDR3 DNA. A D gene is named only where the DNA matches it firmly. Size is stated for part of the rows, as once, few or many counts, or as a class when the clone is expanded.

-	-	TRBJ1-5	TRBV4-1	CASSQDGKGGNQPQHF	TGCGCCAGCAGCCAAGATGGGAAGGGGGGCAATCAGCCCCAGCATTTT
TRBD2	-	TRBJ2-3	TRBV9	CASSVGSLTSGRRDTQYF	TGTGCCAGCAGCGTAGGATCCCTAACTAGCGGGAGAAGAGATACGCAGTATTTT
TRBD2	-	TRBJ2-7	TRBV5-5	CASSLGLEIHEQYF	TGTGCCAGCAGCTTAGGACTAGAGATCCACGAGCAGTACTTC
-	-	TRBJ2-3	TRBV18	CASSPEEDTQYF	TGTGCCAGCTCACCAGAGGAAGATACGCAGTATTTT
-	-	TRBJ1-2	TRBV7-2	CASSLEVRTANYGYTF	TGTGCCAGCAGCTTAGAGGTCCGGACAGCTAACTATGGCTACACCTTC
-	-	TRBJ2-7	TRBV28	CASSRAAVAYEQYF	TGTGCCAGCAGTCGAGCCGCGGTTGCCTACGAGCAGTACTTC
-	-	TRBJ2-6	TRBV14	CASSQDRVSGANVLTF	TGTGCCAGCAGCCAAGATCGGGTTTCTGGGGCCAACGTCCTGACTTTC
TRBD1	-	TRBJ1-2	TRBV18	CASSRPDRVYGYTF	TGTGCCAGCTCACGACCGGACAGGGTCTATGGCTACACCTTC
TRBD2	-	TRBJ2-1	TRBV3-1/TRBV3-2	CASSRGAGVYNEQFF	TGTGCCAGCAGCCGTGGAGCGGGAGTCTACAATGAGCAGTTCTTC
-	once	TRBJ2-1	TRBV18	CASSPKNSPSAYNEQFF	TGTGCCAGCTCACCAAAGAACTCCCCGTCGGCCTACAATGAGCAGTTCTTC
-	once	TRBJ1-6	TRBV6-5	CASRGQQNSPLHF	TGTGCCAGCAGAGGACAGCAAAATTCACCCCTCCACTTT
TRBD1	-	TRBJ1-2	TRBV2	CASSAAPGQGAKGYGYTF	TGTGCCAGCAGTGCGGCACCGGGACAGGGGGCTAAGGGCTATGGCTACACCTTC
TRBD2	-	TRBJ2-7	TRBV24-1	CATSDSRTSGAYEQYF	TGTGCCACCAGTGACTCTAGGACTAGCGGGGCCTACGAGCAGTACTTC
TRBD2	-	TRBJ2-2	TRBV7-7	CASSLAPSGGRTGELFF	TGTGCTAGCAGCTTAGCCCCCAGCGGGGGAAGGACCGGGGAGCTGTTTTTT
-	-	TRBJ1-2	TRBV6-5	CASSYSGPGRGYTF	TGTGCCAGCAGTTACTCGGGCCCCGGGAGAGGCTACACCTTC
-	-	TRBJ2-7	TRBV29-1	CSAVAESYEQYF	TGCAGCGCCGTAGCGGAGTCCTACGAGCAGTACTTC
TRBD1	-	TRBJ1-4	TRBV25-1	CASSDTLRGRGEKLFF	TGTGCCAGCAGTGATACACTCAGGGGGCGAGGGGAAAAACTGTTTTTT
-	-	TRBJ2-5	TRBV18	CASSPPWGARETQYF	TGTGCCAGCTCACCACCGTGGGGCGCGAGGGAGACCCAGTACTTC
-	-	TRBJ2-1	TRBV7-9	CTSSLVRQGQYNEQFF	TGTACCAGCAGCTTAGTTCGGCAGGGCCAATACAATGAGCAGTTCTTC
TRBD1	-	TRBJ2-1	TRBV6-4	CASRPGQATGEQFF	TGTGCCAGCAGGCCGGGACAGGCCACGGGAGAGCAGTTCTTC
TRBD1	once	TRBJ2-1	TRBV6-6	CASSLGQSSYNEQFF	TGTGCCAGCAGTTTGGGACAGAGCTCCTACAATGAGCAGTTCTTC
TRBD1	once	TRBJ1-1	TRBV5-1	CASSPGQGRITEAFF	TGCGCCAGCAGCCCGGGACAGGGGAGAATCACTGAAGCTTTCTTT
-	-	TRBJ1-4	TRBV30	CAWSVEGRKLFF	TGTGCCTGGAGTGTGGAAGGGAGAAAACTGTTTTTT
-	-	TRBJ2-3	TRBV28	CASNRATSSDTQYF	TGTGCCAGCAACCGCGCGACTAGTAGCGATACGCAGTATTTT
-	-	TRBJ2-1	TRBV7-2	CASSPSTGSYNEQFF	TGTGCCAGCAGCCCTTCCACAGGGAGCTACAATGAGCAGTTCTTC
-	-	TRBJ2-6	TRBV7-2	CASSLERLSGANVLTF	TGTGCCAGCAGCTTAGAGAGGCTCTCTGGGGCCAACGTCCTGACTTTC